The sequence of this T cell receptor (beta chain) was determined in a study of neurological immune-mediated disorders. TCRdb recomputed calls from the 5' RACE reads with MiXCR, one row per CDR3 protein. The sample carries some 80,000 distinct CDR3 sequences, 3.5% to 4.5% recorded once. This clonotype has at least ten counts. V was trimmed by 4 bases and J by 3 bases, leaving 12 bases between them. There are 14 residues in the CDR3. Germline CDR1 is SGHAT and CDR2 is FQNNGV. Time point here: longitudinal time-point 3. What was sequenced was PBMCs. The chain carries TRBV11-2 and TRBJ2-5, with TRBD2 as a possible D gene (6 bases). The TCR was taken from an older woman with multiple sclerosis. Here the CDR3 reads CASSYSEGKETQYF. CDR3 in DNA: TGTGCCAGCAGCTACTCGGAGGGGAAAGAGACCCAGTACTTC.